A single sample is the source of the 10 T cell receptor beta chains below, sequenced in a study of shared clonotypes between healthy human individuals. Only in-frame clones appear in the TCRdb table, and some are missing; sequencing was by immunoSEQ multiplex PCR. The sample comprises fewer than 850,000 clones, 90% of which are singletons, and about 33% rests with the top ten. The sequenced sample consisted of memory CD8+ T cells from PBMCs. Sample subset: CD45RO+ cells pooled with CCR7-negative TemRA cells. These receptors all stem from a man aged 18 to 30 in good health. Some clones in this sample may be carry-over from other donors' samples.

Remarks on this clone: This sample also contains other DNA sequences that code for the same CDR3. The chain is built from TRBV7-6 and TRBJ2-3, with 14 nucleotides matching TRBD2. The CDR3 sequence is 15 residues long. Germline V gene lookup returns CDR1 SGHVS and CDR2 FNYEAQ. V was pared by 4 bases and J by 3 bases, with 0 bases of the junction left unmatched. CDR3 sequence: CASSWTSGRTDTQYF. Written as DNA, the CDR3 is TGTGCCAGCAGCTGGACTAGCGGGAGGACAGATACGCAGTATTTT.

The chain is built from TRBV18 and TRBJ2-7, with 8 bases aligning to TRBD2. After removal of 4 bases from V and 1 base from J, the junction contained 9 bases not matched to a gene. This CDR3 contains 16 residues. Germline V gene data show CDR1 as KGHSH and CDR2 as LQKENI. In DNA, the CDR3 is TGTGCCAGCTCACTCGGGGGGGCGGGAAGATCCTACGAGCAGTACTTC. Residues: CASSLGGAGRSYEQYF.

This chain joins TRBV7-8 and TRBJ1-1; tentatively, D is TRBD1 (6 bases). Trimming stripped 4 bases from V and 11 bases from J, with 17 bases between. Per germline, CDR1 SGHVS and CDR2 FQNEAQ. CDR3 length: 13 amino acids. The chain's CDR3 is CASSSSGVDGAFF. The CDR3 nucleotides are TGTGCCAGCAGCTCATCAGGGGTAGATGGGGCTTTCTTT.

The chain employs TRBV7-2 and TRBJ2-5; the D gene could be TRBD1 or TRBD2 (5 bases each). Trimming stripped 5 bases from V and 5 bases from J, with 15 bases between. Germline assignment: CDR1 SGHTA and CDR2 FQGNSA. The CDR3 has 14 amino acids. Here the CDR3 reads CASSPGRGGETQYF. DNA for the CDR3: TGTGCCAGCAGCCCGGGCCGGGGCGGGGAGACCCAGTACTTC.

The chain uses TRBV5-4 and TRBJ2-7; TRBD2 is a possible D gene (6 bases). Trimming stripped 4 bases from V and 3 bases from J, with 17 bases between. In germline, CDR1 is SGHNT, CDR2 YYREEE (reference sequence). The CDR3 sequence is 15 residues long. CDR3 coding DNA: TGTGCCAGCAGCGGGGGGTTGACAGCTGTCTACGAGCAGTACTTC. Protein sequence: CASSGGLTAVYEQYF.

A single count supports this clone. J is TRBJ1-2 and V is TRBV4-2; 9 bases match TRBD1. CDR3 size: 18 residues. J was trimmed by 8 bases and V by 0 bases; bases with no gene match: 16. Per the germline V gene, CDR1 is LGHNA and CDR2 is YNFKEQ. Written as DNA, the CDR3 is TGTGCCAGCAGCCAAGACGGAACAGGGATCGGACAGGGGTCAGGCTACACCTTC. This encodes CASSQDGTGIGQGSGYTF.

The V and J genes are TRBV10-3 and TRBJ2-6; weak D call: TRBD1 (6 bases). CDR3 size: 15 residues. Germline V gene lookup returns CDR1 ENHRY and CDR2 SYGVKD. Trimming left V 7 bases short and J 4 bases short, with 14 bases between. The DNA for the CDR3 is TGTGCCATCATGGTGGGGGCGCGCGGGGCCAACGTCCTGACTTTC. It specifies CAIMVGARGANVLTF.

The chain's CDR3 is CASSDSRGHEQYF. Written as DNA, the CDR3 is TGTGCCAGCAGTGACTCCCGGGGTCACGAGCAGTACTTC. This chain uses TRBV6-4 with TRBJ2-7, with D perhaps matching TRBD2 (5 bases). The germline V gene has CDR1 MRHNA and CDR2 SNTAGT. The CDR3 spans 13 residues. Between the trimmed V and J ends, which lost 0 bases and 5 bases, there was a span of 8 bases.

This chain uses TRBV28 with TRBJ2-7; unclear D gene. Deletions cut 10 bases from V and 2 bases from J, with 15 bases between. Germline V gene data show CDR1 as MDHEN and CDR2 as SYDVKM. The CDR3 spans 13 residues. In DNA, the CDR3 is TGTGCCACTTCGGACGCCCTGCCCTACGAGCAGTACTTC. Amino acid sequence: CATSDALPYEQYF.

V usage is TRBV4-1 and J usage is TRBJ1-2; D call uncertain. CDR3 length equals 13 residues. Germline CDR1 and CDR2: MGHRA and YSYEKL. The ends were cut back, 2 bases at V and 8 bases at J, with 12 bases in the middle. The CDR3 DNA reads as TGCGCCAGCAGCCAACCCGGGGAGGAAGGCTACACCTTC. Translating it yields CASSQPGEEGYTF.